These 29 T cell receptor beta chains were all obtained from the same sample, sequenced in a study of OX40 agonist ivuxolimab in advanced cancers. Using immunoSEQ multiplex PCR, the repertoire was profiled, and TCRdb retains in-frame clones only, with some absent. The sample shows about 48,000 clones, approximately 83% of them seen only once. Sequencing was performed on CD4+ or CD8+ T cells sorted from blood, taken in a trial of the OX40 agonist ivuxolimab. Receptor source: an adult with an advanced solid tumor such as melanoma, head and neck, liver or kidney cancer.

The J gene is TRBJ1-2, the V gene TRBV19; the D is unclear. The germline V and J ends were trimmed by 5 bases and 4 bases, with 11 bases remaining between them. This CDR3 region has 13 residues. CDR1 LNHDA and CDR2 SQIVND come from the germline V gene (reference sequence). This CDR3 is CASSAERTYGYTF. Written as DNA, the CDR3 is TGTGCCAGTAGTGCCGAGCGAACCTATGGCTACACCTTC.

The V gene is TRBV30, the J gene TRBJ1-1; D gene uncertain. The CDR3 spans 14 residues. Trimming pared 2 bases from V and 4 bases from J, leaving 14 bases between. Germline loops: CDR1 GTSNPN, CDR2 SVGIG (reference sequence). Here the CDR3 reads CAWSSNSGVTEAFF. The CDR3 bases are TGTGCCTGGAGTTCCAACAGTGGGGTCACTGAAGCTTTCTTT.

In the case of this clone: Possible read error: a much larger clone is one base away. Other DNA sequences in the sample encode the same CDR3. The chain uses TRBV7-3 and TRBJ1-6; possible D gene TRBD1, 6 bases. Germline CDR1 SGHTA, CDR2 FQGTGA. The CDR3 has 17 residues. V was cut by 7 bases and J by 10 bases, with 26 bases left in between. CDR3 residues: CASINPGRGTLASPLHF. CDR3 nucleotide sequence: TGTGCCAGCATCAACCCTGGGAGGGGGACGTTGGCCTCACCCCTCCACTTT.

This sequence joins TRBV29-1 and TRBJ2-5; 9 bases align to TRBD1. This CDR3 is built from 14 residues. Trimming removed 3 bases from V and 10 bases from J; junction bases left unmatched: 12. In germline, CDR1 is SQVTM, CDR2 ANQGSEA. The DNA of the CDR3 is TGCAGCGTTGAGGCTGGACAGGGGAAGGGCGACCAGTACTTC. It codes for CSVEAGQGKGDQYF.

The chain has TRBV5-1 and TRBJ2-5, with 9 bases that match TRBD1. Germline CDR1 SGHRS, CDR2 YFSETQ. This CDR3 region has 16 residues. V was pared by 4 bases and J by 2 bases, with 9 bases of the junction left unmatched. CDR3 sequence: CASSSTGTGLQETQYF. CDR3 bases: TGCGCCAGCAGCAGTACCGGGACAGGGCTACAAGAGACCCAGTACTTC.

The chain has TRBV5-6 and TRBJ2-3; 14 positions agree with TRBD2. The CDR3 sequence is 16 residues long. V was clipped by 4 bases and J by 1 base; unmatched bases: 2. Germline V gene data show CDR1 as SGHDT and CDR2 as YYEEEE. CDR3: CASSEGLAGGTDTQYF. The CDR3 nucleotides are TGTGCCAGCAGCGAGGGACTAGCGGGGGGCACAGATACGCAGTATTTT.

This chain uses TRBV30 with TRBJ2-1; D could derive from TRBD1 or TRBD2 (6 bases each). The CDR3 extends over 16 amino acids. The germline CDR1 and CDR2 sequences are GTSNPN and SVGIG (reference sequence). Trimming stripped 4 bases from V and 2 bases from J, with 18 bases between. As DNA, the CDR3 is TGTGCCTGGACTGGTCGGTGGGGGGCCGCCTACAATGAGCAGTTCTTC. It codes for CAWTGRWGAAYNEQFF.

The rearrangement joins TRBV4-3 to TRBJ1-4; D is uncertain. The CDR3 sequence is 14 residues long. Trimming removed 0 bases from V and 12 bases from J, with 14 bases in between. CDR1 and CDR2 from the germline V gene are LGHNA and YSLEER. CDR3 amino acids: CASSQDAQRRQLFF. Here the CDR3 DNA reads TGCGCCAGCAGCCAAGATGCACAGAGACGTCAACTGTTTTTT.

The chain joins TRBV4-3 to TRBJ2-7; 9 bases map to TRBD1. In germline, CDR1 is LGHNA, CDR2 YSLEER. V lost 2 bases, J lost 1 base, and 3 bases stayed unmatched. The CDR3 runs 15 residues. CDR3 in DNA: TGCGCCAGCAGCCAATTTGGACAGGGGTCCTACGAGCAGTACTTC. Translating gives CASSQFGQGSYEQYF.

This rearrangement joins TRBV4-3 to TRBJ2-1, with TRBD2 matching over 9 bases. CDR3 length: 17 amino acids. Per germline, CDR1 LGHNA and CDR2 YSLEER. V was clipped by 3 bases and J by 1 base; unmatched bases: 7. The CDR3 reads CASSHGTSQSSYNEQFF. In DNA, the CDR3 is TGCGCCAGCAGCCACGGGACTAGCCAATCTTCCTACAATGAGCAGTTCTTC.

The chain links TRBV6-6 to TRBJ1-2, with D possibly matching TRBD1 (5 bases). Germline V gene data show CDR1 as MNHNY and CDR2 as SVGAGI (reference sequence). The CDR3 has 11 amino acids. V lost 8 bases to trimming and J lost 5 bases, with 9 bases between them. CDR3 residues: CASGGTYGYTF. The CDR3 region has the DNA TGTGCCAGCGGGGGGACGTATGGCTACACCTTC.

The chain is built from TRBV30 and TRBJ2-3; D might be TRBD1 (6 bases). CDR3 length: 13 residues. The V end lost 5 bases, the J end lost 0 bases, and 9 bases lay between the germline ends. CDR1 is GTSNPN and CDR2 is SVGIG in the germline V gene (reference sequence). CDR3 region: CAWSGVSTDTQYF. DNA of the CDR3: TGTGCCTGGTCAGGGGTCAGCACAGATACGCAGTATTTT.

The CDR3 loop is CASSSKLGQSYEQYF. The CDR3 nucleotides are TGCGCCAGCAGCTCCAAGCTGGGACAGAGCTACGAGCAGTACTTC. V gene TRBV5-1 combines with J gene TRBJ2-7; 7 bases map to TRBD1. Germline-derived CDR1 and CDR2 are SGHRS and YFSETQ. Losses at the gene ends were 3 bases for V and 3 bases for J; bases not matched to a gene: 9. The CDR3 length is 15 residues. The full variable domain, completed using reference TRBV5-1 and TRBJ2-7, is KAGVTQTPRYLIKTRGQQVTLSCSPISGHRSVSWYQQTPGQGLQFLFEYFSETQRNKGNFPGRFSGRQFSNSRSEMNVSTLELGDSALYLCASSSKLGQSYEQYFGPGTRLTVT.

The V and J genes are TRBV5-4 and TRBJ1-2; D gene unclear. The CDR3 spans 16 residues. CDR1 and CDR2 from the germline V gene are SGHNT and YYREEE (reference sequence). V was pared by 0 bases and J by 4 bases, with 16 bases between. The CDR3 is CASSLGGAGPLYGYTF. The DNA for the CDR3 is TGTGCCAGCAGCTTGGGCGGTGCAGGTCCTCTCTATGGCTACACCTTC.

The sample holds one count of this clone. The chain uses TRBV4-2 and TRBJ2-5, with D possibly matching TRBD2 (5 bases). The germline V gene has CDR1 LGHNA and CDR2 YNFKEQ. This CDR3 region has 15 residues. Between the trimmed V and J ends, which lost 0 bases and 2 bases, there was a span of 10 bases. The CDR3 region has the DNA TGTGCCAGCAGCCAAGAAAGGACGGGACAAGAGACCCAGTACTTC. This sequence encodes CASSQERTGQETQYF.

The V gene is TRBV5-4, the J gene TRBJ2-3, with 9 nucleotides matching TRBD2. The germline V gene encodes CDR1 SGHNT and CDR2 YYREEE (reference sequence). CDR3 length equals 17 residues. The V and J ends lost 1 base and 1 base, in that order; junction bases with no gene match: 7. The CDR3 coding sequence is TGTGCCAGCAGCTTGAGGAGCGGGGGGACTGGCACAGATACGCAGTATTTT. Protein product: CASSLRSGGTGTDTQYF.

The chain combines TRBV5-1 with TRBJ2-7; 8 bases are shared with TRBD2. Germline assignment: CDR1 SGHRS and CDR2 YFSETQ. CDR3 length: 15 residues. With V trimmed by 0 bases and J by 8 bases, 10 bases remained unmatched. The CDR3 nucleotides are TGCGCCAGCAGCTTGGAGCGGGGGCAGGGTTTAAAGCAGTACTTC. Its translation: CASSLERGQGLKQYF.

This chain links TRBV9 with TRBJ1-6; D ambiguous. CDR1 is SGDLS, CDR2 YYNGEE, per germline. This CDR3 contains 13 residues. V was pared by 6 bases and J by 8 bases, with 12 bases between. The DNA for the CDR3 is TGTGCCAGCAATCGACGCGGGGATTCACCCCTCCACTTT. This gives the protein CASNRRGDSPLHF.

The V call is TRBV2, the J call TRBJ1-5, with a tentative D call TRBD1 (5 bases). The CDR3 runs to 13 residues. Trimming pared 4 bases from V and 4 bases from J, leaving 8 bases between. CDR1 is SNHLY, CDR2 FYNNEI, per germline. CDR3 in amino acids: CASSGGANQPQHF. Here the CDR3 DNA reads TGTGCCAGCAGTGGGGGCGCTAATCAGCCCCAGCATTTT.

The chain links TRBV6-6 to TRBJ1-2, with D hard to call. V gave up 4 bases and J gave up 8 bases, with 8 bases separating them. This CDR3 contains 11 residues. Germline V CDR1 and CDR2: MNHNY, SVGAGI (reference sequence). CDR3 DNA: TGTGCCAGCAGTTTCGGGTCGGGCTACACCTTC. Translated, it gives CASSFGSGYTF.

Here the CDR3 reads CASSLELVPSAGGLGETQYF. The CDR3 DNA reads TGTGCCAGCAGCTTAGAACTTGTCCCCTCAGCGGGGGGGCTGGGAGAGACCCAGTACTTC. The chain joins TRBV11-2 to TRBJ2-5, with TRBD2 matching over 10 bases. Germline lookup yields CDR1 SGHAT and CDR2 FQNNGV. V was clipped by 0 bases and J by 4 bases; unmatched bases: 17. The CDR3 is made up of 20 amino acids.

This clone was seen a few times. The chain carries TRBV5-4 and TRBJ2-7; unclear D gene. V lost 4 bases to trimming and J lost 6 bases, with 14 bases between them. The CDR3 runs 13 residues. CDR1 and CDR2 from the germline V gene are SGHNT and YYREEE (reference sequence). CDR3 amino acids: CASSLGIISEQYF. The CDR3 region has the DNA TGTGCCAGCAGCCTAGGAATTATTTCCGAGCAGTACTTC.

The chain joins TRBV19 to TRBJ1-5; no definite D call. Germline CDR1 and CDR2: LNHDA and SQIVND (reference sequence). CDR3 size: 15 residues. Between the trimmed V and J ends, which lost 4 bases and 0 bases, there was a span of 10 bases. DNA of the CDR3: TGTGCCAGTAGTAGTGAGGGAAATAGCAATCAGCCCCAGCATTTT. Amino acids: CASSSEGNSNQPQHF.

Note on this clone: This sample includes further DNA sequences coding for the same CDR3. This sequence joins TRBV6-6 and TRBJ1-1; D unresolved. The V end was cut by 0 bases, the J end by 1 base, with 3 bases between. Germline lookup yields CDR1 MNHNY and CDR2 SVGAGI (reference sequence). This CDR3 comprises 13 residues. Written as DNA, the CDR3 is TGTGCCAGCAGTTACTCCCAGAACACTGAAGCTTTCTTT. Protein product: CASSYSQNTEAFF.

The chain's CDR3 is CASSDGGSGNTIYF. As DNA, the CDR3 is TGCGCCAGCAGCGACGGGGGTTCTGGAAACACCATATATTTT. The chain joins TRBV5-1 to TRBJ1-3; D is possibly TRBD1 (5 bases). V lost 4 bases, J lost 1 base, and 9 bases lay in between. The CDR3 length is 14 residues. Germline CDR1 SGHRS, CDR2 YFSETQ. Full variable domain (outside the CDR3, taken from reference TRBV5-1 and TRBJ1-3): KAGVTQTPRYLIKTRGQQVTLSCSPISGHRSVSWYQQTPGQGLQFLFEYFSETQRNKGNFPGRFSGRQFSNSRSEMNVSTLELGDSALYLCASSDGGSGNTIYFGEGSWLTVV.

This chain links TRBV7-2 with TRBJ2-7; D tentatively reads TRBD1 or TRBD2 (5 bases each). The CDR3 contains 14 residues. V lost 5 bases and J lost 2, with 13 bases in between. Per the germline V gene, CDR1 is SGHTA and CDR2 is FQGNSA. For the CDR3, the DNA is TGTGCCAGCAGCCGTAAGGGGACCGCCTACGAGCAGTACTTC. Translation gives CASSRKGTAYEQYF.

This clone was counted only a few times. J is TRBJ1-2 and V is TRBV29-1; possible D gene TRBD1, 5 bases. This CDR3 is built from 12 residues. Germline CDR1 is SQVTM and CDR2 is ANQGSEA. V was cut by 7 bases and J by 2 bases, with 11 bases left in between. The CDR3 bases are TGCAGCGCCGCGACAGCAAACTATGGCTACACCTTC. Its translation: CSAATANYGYTF. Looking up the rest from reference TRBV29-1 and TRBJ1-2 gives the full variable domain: SAVISQKPSRDICQRGTSLTIQCQVDSQVTMMFWYRQQPGQSLTLIATANQGSEATYESGFVIDKFPISRPNLTFSTLTVSNMSPEDSSIYLCSAATANYGYTFGSGTRLTVV.

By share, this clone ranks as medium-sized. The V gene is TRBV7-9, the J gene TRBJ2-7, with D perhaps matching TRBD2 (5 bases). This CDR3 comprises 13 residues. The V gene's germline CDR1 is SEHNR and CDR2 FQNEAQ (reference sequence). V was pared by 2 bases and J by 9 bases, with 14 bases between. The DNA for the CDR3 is TGTGCCAGCAGCTTAAGCGGCCGACCCAGGCAGTACTTC. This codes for CASSLSGRPRQYF.

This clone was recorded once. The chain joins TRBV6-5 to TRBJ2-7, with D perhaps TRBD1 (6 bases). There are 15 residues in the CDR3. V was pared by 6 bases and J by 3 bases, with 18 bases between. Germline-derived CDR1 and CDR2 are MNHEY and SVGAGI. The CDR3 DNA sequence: TGTGCCAGCAGACCCCGGGCAGGGGAAAACTACGAGCAGTACTTC. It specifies CASRPRAGENYEQYF.